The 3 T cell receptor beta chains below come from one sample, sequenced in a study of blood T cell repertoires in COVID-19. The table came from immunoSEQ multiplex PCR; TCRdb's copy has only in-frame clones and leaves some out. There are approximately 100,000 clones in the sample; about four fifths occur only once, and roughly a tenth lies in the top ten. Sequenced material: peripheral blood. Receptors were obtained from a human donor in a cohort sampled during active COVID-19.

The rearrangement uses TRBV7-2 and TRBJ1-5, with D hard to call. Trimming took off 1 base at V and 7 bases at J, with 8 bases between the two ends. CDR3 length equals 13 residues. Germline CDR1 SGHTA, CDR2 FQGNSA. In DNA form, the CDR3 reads TGTGCCAGCAGCTTAGGGCCCATCCAGCCCCAGCATTTT. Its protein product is CASSLGPIQPQHF.

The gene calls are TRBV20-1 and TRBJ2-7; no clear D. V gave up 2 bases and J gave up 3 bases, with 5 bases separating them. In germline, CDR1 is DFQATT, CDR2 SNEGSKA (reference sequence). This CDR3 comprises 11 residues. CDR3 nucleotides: TGCAGTGCTAGACCCTTCTACGAGCAGTACTTC. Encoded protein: CSARPFYEQYF.

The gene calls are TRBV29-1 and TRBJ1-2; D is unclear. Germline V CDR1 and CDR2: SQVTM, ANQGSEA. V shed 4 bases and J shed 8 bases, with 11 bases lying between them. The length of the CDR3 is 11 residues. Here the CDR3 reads CSVVSGIGYTF. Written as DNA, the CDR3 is TGCAGCGTTGTTTCGGGGATCGGCTACACCTTC.